This T cell receptor beta chain was recorded in a study of cytomegalovirus exposure and HLA in healthy donors. Study-wide background: Early release data held 75 million to 90 million unique TCRs from HLA-typed donors. Study-wide results and caveats: In terms of immune exposure information, only CMV serostatus was available. Follow-up analysis found HLA locus-dependent TCR association rates, highest for DRB1 and lowest for HLA-C. In a later analysis, compared with equally common non-associated chains, HLA-associated beta chains were more expanded.

Comments on this clone: What it binds is not known.

V lost 7 bases, J lost 4 bases, and 6 bases stayed unmatched. The CDR3 totals 13 residues. Germline-derived CDR1 and CDR2 are MNHEY and SVGAGI. 60 Vbeta and 13 Jbeta primers were used in PCR. The table came from immunoSEQ multiplex PCR; TCRdb's copy has only in-frame clones and leaves some out. The table records 60,000 or so clones, approximately 80% of them present only once. The chain is built from TRBV6-5 and TRBJ1-2; 7 bases match TRBD1. The sequencing input was PBMCs. The sequence derives from a female donor in good health and CMV-seronegative. The DNA for the CDR3 is TGTGCCAGCACCCGGGGACAGCCCTATGGCTACACCTTC. It encodes CASTRGQPYGYTF.